The 12 T cell receptor beta chains given below trace back to one sample, sequenced in a study of blood T cell repertoires in COVID-19 (dated by TCRdb to about 2020). Libraries were made using the immunoSEQ multiplex PCR assay. TCRdb obtained this table from immuneACCESS and retained in-frame rearrangements with V and J assigned. These tables miss some clones; where compared with another copy, unresolved V genes account for less than half of the shortfall, and the remainder is unexplained. This sample holds approximately 300,000 clones; around nine tenths were observed only once. The ten largest clones capture about 0.8% of the sample. The sample was peripheral blood. These receptors were collected from a man in his thirties or forties with acute or convalescent COVID-19.

The chain combines TRBV6-5 with TRBJ2-7; D perhaps matches TRBD1 (7 bases). The germline V gene encodes CDR1 MNHEY and CDR2 SVGAGI. V was pared by 6 bases and J by 5 bases, with 14 bases between. The CDR3 runs to 13 residues. The CDR3 region is CASSRQGGNEQYF. DNA of the CDR3: TGTGCCAGCAGCCGGCAGGGGGGCAACGAGCAGTACTTC.

The chain links TRBV30 to TRBJ1-5; possibly TRBD1 for D (6 bases). CDR1 is GTSNPN and CDR2 is SVGIG in the germline V gene (reference sequence). V lost 0 bases and J lost 3, with 15 bases in between. This CDR3 has 16 amino acids. The CDR3 sequence is CAWSVGGPFFNQPQHF. The CDR3 DNA reads TGTGCCTGGAGTGTAGGGGGTCCCTTCTTCAATCAGCCCCAGCATTTT. Together with reference TRBV30 and TRBJ1-5, the CDR3 gives the full variable domain: SQTIHQWPATLVQPVGSPLSLECTVEGTSNPNLYWYRQAAGRGLQLLFYSVGIGQISSEVPQNLSASRPQDRQFILSSKKLLLSDSGFYLCAWSVGGPFFNQPQHFGDGTRLSIL.

The rearrangement uses TRBV30 and TRBJ1-1; D is unresolved. Germline loops: CDR1 GTSNPN, CDR2 SVGIG (reference sequence). V was trimmed by 0 bases and J by 3 bases, leaving 5 bases between them. The CDR3 contains 12 residues. The CDR3 bases are TGTGCCTGGAGTGTTCGGTACACTGAAGCTTTCTTT. Amino acid sequence: CAWSVRYTEAFF.

This rearrangement joins TRBV6-5 to TRBJ1-5, with a possible D match to TRBD1 (6 bases). The CDR3 contains 13 residues. Germline values: CDR1 MNHEY, CDR2 SVGAGI. V was shortened by 6 bases and J by 3 bases, with 9 bases between the two germline ends. This chain's CDR3 is CASRDRPNQPQHF. CDR3 DNA: TGTGCCAGCAGGGACAGACCCAATCAGCCCCAGCATTTT.

V is TRBV5-1 and J is TRBJ1-2; TRBD1 agrees at 9 bases. The CDR3 length is 13 residues. Per the germline V gene, CDR1 is SGHRS and CDR2 is YFSETQ. V was clipped by 7 bases and J by 5 bases; unmatched bases: 6. CDR3 coding DNA: TGCGCCAGCGGCCAGACAGGGGGATATGGCTACACCTTC. This encodes CASGQTGGYGYTF.

The chain couples TRBV6-5 to TRBJ2-1, with no clear D. This CDR3 region has 15 residues. V was shortened by 0 bases and J by 3 bases, with 9 bases between the two germline ends. The germline V gene has CDR1 MNHEY and CDR2 SVGAGI. CDR3: CASSYSREVYNEQFF. CDR3 nucleotide sequence: TGTGCCAGCAGTTACTCGAGAGAGGTCTACAATGAGCAGTTCTTC.

The V call is TRBV28, the J call TRBJ2-4; 9 bases are a match to TRBD1. CDR1 MDHEN and CDR2 SYDVKM come from the germline V gene. V was pared by 6 bases and J by 2 bases, with 2 bases of the junction left unmatched. CDR3 size: 14 residues. The CDR3 DNA sequence: TGTGCCAGCAGCGGACAGGGGACCAAAAACATTCAGTACTTC. It codes for CASSGQGTKNIQYF.

The chain has TRBV10-3 and TRBJ1-5; TRBD1 aligns across 9 bases. V shed 4 bases and J 9 bases; nucleotides not matched to a gene: 7. Germline V gives CDR1 ENHRY, CDR2 SYGVKD. This CDR3 has 14 residues. The CDR3 here is CAISAGTGIGPQHF. The CDR3 bases are TGTGCCATCAGTGCGGGGACAGGGATTGGGCCCCAGCATTTT.

This sequence joins TRBV7-9 and TRBJ1-4; D is unresolved. Per germline, CDR1 SEHNR and CDR2 FQNEAQ (reference sequence). Trimming took off 5 bases at V and 3 bases at J, with 7 bases between the two ends. The CDR3 runs to 13 residues. The CDR3 bases are TGTGCCAGCAGCCTCGGGGCTAATGAAAAACTGTTTTTT. This encodes CASSLGANEKLFF.

CDR3 nucleotide sequence: TGTGCCAGCAGCTCAATTTACAGGGGTGGCTACACCTTC. It specifies CASSSIYRGGYTF. V and J are TRBV7-9 and TRBJ1-2; the match to TRBD1 covers 7 bases. CDR1 and CDR2 (germline): SEHNR, FQNEAQ (reference sequence). CDR3 length: 13 residues. Unmatched junction bases numbered 6, after V lost 4 bases and J lost 7 bases.

The chain links TRBV5-4 to TRBJ1-6; TRBD1 matches 7 bases. There are 14 residues in the CDR3. The germline V gene has CDR1 SGHNT and CDR2 YYREEE (reference sequence). J was trimmed by 8 bases and V by 2 bases; bases with no gene match: 4. The CDR3 spells CASSFNRGDSPLHF. DNA of the CDR3: TGTGCCAGCAGCTTCAACAGGGGAGATTCACCCCTCCACTTT.

The V and J genes are TRBV6-5 and TRBJ1-1; TRBD1 agrees at 7 bases. The CDR3 is 16 residues long. Looked up from germline, CDR1 is MNHEY and CDR2 is SVGAGI. V was clipped by 2 bases and J by 0 bases; unmatched bases: 6. CDR3 in amino acids: CASSYGQGGLNTEAFF. CDR3 in DNA: TGTGCCAGCAGTTACGGCCAAGGGGGCTTGAACACTGAAGCTTTCTTT.